The rows below give T cell receptor beta chains drawn from one sample of a study of shared clonotypes between healthy human individuals. TCRdb's table, derived via immunoSEQ multiplex PCR, lists solely in-frame clones and lacks some. The sample records about 2 million clones, approximately 94% being singletons. Sequenced sample: naive CD8+ T cells sorted from blood. Every receptor here comes from a young man in good health. Each CDR3 is given with its conserved first and last residue. Each record gives: D gene, V gene, J gene, CDR3 protein, CDR3 DNA. A D gene is named only where the DNA matches it firmly.

d_call: TRBD2; v_call: TRBV7-3; j_call: TRBJ2-7; cdr3_aa: CASSLVPGGMNEQYF; cdr3_nt: TGTGCCAGCAGCTTAGTTCCCGGGGGGATGAACGAGCAGTACTTC
d_call: NA; v_call: TRBV5-6; j_call: TRBJ1-2; cdr3_aa: CASSLGAAESPYGYTF; cdr3_nt: TGTGCCAGCAGCTTAGGGGCAGCAGAATCCCCCTATGGCTACACCTTC
d_call: NA; v_call: TRBV6-6; j_call: TRBJ1-2; cdr3_aa: CASSYLDSYGYTF; cdr3_nt: TGTGCCAGCAGTTACTTGGACAGCTATGGCTACACCTTC
d_call: NA; v_call: TRBV27; j_call: TRBJ1-1; cdr3_aa: CASSSRPNTEAFF; cdr3_nt: TGTGCCAGCAGTTCCCGGCCGAACACTGAAGCTTTCTTT
d_call: NA; v_call: TRBV6-1; j_call: TRBJ1-6; cdr3_aa: CASSELYRADSPLHF; cdr3_nt: TGTGCCAGCAGTGAACTCTACAGGGCGGATTCACCCCTCCACTTT
d_call: TRBD1; v_call: TRBV7-6; j_call: TRBJ1-2; cdr3_aa: CASSSWTGSGYGYTF; cdr3_nt: TGTGCCAGCAGCTCCTGGACAGGGTCTGGGTATGGCTACACCTTC
d_call: NA; v_call: TRBV5-4; j_call: TRBJ1-2; cdr3_aa: CASSLRGSIYGYTF; cdr3_nt: TGTGCCAGCAGCTTGAGGGGCTCGATCTATGGCTACACCTTC
d_call: NA; v_call: TRBV5-4; j_call: TRBJ2-2; cdr3_aa: CASSTWDNANTGELFF; cdr3_nt: TGTGCCAGCAGCACCTGGGACAACGCGAACACCGGGGAGCTGTTTTTT
d_call: NA; v_call: TRBV4-2; j_call: TRBJ2-1; cdr3_aa: CASSQVGTNEQFF; cdr3_nt: TGTGCCAGCAGCCAAGTTGGGACCAATGAGCAGTTCTTC
d_call: NA; v_call: TRBV7-6; j_call: TRBJ2-3; cdr3_aa: CASSLGSGARTSTDTQYF; cdr3_nt: TGTGCCAGCAGCTTAGGCTCGGGGGCCAGAACTAGCACAGATACGCAGTATTTT
d_call: TRBD1; v_call: TRBV25-1; j_call: TRBJ2-7; cdr3_aa: CASGGQGYEQYF; cdr3_nt: TGTGCCAGCGGAGGACAGGGCTACGAGCAGTACTTC
d_call: NA; v_call: TRBV18; j_call: TRBJ2-7; cdr3_aa: CASLSEDYEQYF; cdr3_nt: TGTGCCAGCTTATCCGAGGACTACGAGCAGTACTTC
d_call: TRBD2; v_call: TRBV10-2; j_call: TRBJ2-7; cdr3_aa: CASSESGGDEQYF; cdr3_nt: TGCGCCAGCAGTGAGTCGGGAGGGGACGAGCAGTACTTC
d_call: TRBD1; v_call: TRBV30; j_call: TRBJ2-7; cdr3_aa: CAWDPGQGIYEQYF; cdr3_nt: TGTGCCTGGGACCCGGGACAGGGTATCTACGAGCAGTACTTC
d_call: NA; v_call: TRBV5-6; j_call: TRBJ2-3; cdr3_aa: CASSLTDTQYF; cdr3_nt: TGTGCCAGCAGCTTGACAGATACGCAGTATTTT
d_call: TRBD2; v_call: TRBV11-3; j_call: TRBJ2-7; cdr3_aa: CASSPGTSGFYEQYF; cdr3_nt: TGTGCCAGCAGCCCTGGGACTAGCGGGTTCTACGAGCAGTACTTC